This T cell receptor beta chain stems from a study of CD8 T cells in Susac syndrome. Whole-study results and caveats: Only a relatively small number of individuals were included in the TCR sequencing and HLA analysis.

About 0.45 to 1 ug RNA was reverse transcribed with random hexamers. A multiplex approach, immunoSEQ multiplex PCR, amplified TCR beta CDR3 across 54 Vbeta and 13 Jbeta. One entry per CDR3 protein results from TCRdb running MiXCR on the immunoSEQ multiplex PCR reads. The table records approximately 110,000 distinct CDR3 sequences, around 94% of them present only once. Points on this clonotype: Its antigen is still unknown.

Sequencing targeted TCR beta in T cells from blood (CD8+ and CD4+). TEMRA cells were FACS-enriched and CD8+ and CD4+ T cells negatively isolated. The sequencing sample was made of CD4+ T cells from PBMCs. The sequence derives from a human donor in good health.

In nucleotides, the CDR3 is TGCAGCGTTGAAGAAGGGAGAGGGCAAGAGACCCAGTACTTC. Translating gives CSVEEGRGQETQYF. The gene calls are TRBV29-1 and TRBJ2-5, with D maybe TRBD2 (5 bases). The CDR3 is 14 residues long. Germline V lookup: CDR1 SQVTM, CDR2 ANQGSEA. Trimming took off 0 bases at V and 2 bases at J, with 10 bases between the two ends.